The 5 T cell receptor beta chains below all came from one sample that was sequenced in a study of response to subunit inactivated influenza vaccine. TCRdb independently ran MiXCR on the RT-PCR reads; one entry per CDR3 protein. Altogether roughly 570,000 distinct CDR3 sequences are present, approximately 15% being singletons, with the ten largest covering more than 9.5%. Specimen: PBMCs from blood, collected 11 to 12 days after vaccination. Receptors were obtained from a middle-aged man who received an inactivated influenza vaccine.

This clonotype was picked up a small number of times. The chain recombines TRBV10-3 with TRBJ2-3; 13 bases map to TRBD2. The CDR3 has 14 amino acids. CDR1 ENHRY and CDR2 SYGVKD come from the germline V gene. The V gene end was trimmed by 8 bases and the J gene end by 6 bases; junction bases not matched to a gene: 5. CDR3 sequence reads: CAIGTSGKVDTQYF. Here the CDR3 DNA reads TGTGCCATCGGGACTAGCGGGAAGGTGGATACGCAGTATTTT.

The DNA for the CDR3 is TGTGCCAGCAGCGAAGACAGCTACACAGATACGCAGTATTTT. It codes for CASSEDSYTDTQYF. J is TRBJ2-3 and V is TRBV21-1. TRBV21-1 is an annotated pseudogene. This CDR3 spans 14 amino acids.

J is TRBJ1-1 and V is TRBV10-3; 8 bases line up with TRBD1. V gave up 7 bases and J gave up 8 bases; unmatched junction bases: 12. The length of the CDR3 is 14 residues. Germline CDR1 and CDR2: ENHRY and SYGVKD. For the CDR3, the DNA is TGTGCCATCAACCTTGGACAGGGATCCTCGGAAGCTTTCTTT. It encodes CAINLGQGSSEAFF.

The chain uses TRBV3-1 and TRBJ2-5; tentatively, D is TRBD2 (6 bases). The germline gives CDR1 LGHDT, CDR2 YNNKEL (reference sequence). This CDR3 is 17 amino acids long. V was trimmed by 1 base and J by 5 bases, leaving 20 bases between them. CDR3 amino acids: CASSQGSLGGLSETQYF. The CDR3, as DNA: TGTGCCAGCAGCCAAGGTTCACTGGGAGGACTATCGGAGACCCAGTACTTC.

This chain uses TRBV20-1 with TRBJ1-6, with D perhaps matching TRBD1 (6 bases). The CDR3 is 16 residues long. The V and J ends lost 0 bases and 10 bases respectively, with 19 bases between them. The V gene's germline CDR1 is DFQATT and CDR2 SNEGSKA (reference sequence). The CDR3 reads CSARDPRAGVGSPLHF. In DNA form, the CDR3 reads TGCAGTGCTAGAGATCCTCGGGCAGGGGTGGGCTCACCCCTCCACTTT.